Below are 21 T cell receptor beta chains sequenced from a single sample in a study of blood T cell repertoires in COVID-19 (dated by TCRdb to about 2020). Preparation of the library involved the immunoSEQ multiplex PCR assay. Not all clones reach the TCRdb copy of this immuneACCESS table, which keeps in-frame sequences only. Checked studies attribute under half of the gap to unresolved V genes and leave the rest unexplained. The sample table records around 200,000 clones; approximately 85% of these occur just once. Clones ranked in the top ten supply around 6.2% of the sample. Sequenced material: PBMCs or T cells enriched from blood (not recorded which). These receptors were obtained from a middle-aged man who had recovered from COVID-19.

The chain carries TRBV5-1 and TRBJ2-6, with 7 bases that match TRBD1. The V segment lost 8 bases and the J segment 2 bases; nucleotides outside the gene matches: 10. The germline CDR1 and CDR2 sequences are SGHRS and YFSETQ. CDR3 length: 16 residues. CDR3 protein: CASTQGIMAGANVLTF. The CDR3 DNA reads TGCGCCAGTACACAGGGGATTATGGCTGGGGCCAACGTCCTGACTTTC.

This chain uses TRBV5-5 with TRBJ1-2, with TRBD1 identical over 9 bases. From germline, CDR1 is SGHKS and CDR2 YYEKEE (reference sequence). The CDR3 totals 15 residues. Trimming cost V 10 bases and J 7 bases; bases outside gene matches: 17. The CDR3 DNA reads TGTGCCGGGAGCAGAAATTCAGGGACAGGGCTTGGCTACACCTTC. It translates to CAGSRNSGTGLGYTF.

A note on this clone: A read error may account for a junction end that differs from germline. V and J are TRBV4-1 and TRBJ1-3, with 8 bases fitting TRBD1. The CDR3 runs 14 residues. CDR1 and CDR2 from the germline V gene are MGHRA and YSYEKL. CDR3 DNA: TGCGCCGGCAGCCACCTGGACAGGGCGAACACCATATATTTT. It is translated as CAGSHLDRANTIYF.

The chain employs TRBV30 and TRBJ1-1; D is unresolved. From germline, CDR1 is GTSNPN and CDR2 SVGIG (reference sequence). V dropped 4 bases and J dropped 4 bases, with 13 bases sitting between them. The CDR3 runs 13 residues. The CDR3 loop is CAWIVRKGTEAFF. CDR3 nucleotides: TGTGCCTGGATTGTGCGGAAAGGCACTGAAGCTTTCTTT.

The rearrangement uses TRBV18 and TRBJ1-6; D might be TRBD1 (5 bases). The ends were cut back, 3 bases at V and 0 bases at J, with 6 bases in the middle. There are 15 residues in the CDR3. The germline CDR1 and CDR2 sequences are KGHSH and LQKENI. The CDR3 DNA reads as TGTGCCAGCTCACCGGGGGGCTCCTATAATTCACCCCTCCACTTT. This sequence encodes CASSPGGSYNSPLHF. Full variable domain (outside the CDR3, taken from reference TRBV18 and TRBJ1-6): NAGVMQNPRHLVRRRGQEARLRCSPMKGHSHVYWYRQLPEEGLKFMVYLQKENIIDESGMPKERFSAEFPKEGPSILRIQQVVRGDSAAYFCASSPGGSYNSPLHFGNGTRLTVT.

The chain joins TRBV27 to TRBJ1-1, with unresolved D. With 8 bases removed from V and 1 base from J, the gap between germline ends came to 11 bases. The length of the CDR3 is 13 residues. Germline CDR1 reads MNHEY; CDR2 reads SMNVEV (reference sequence). CDR3 residues: CASCGYANTEAFF. DNA of the CDR3: TGTGCCAGCTGCGGCTACGCGAACACTGAAGCTTTCTTT.

V gene TRBV10-1 combines with J gene TRBJ1-5, with no clear D. The CDR3 consists of 14 residues. V lost 7 bases and J 4 bases, leaving 14 bases between the germline ends. CDR1 and CDR2 (germline): WNHNN, SYGVQD (reference sequence). Written as DNA, the CDR3 is TGCGCCAGCACCCGAGATCCGGGAAATCAGCCCCAGCATTTT. Its translation is CASTRDPGNQPQHF.

With regard to this clone: At one of its ends the junction is not consistent with the germline gene, which may arise from a read error. The chain uses TRBV27 and TRBJ1-2, with D unresolved. The germline V gene encodes CDR1 MNHEY and CDR2 SMNVEV (reference sequence). The CDR3 totals 15 residues. CDR3 loop: CASSLSPTGNYGYTF. In nucleotides, the CDR3 is TGTGCCAGCAGTCTATCGCCGACGGGGAACTATGGCTACACCTTC.

The chain carries TRBV19 and TRBJ2-2, with D maybe TRBD1 (6 bases). Germline V CDR1 and CDR2: LNHDA, SQIVND (reference sequence). The CDR3 loop spans 13 amino acids. Between the trimmed V and J ends, which lost 5 bases and 8 bases, there was a span of 12 bases. CDR3 amino acids: CASSFIGGGELFF. CDR3 sequence (DNA): TGTGCCAGTAGTTTTATAGGGGGTGGGGAGCTGTTTTTT.

This clone was seen just once. CDR3 sequence reads: CASSLDRSRKTQYF. As DNA, the CDR3 is TGTGCCAGCAGTTTAGACAGGTCGAGGAAGACCCAGTACTTC. This rearrangement joins TRBV28 to TRBJ2-5; D might be TRBD1 (6 bases). Germline V CDR1 and CDR2: MDHEN, SYDVKM. V lost 2 bases to trimming and J lost 6 bases, with 13 bases between them. There are 14 residues in the CDR3.

The chain uses TRBV28 and TRBJ1-2, with TRBD1 matching 7 bases. The germline V gene encodes CDR1 MDHEN and CDR2 SYDVKM. The CDR3 covers 13 residues. V dropped 6 bases and J dropped 4; count of bases not matched to a gene: 5. The CDR3 bases are TGTGCCAGCAGGCCCCCAGGGGGCTATGGCTACACCTTC. Its translation is CASRPPGGYGYTF.

This clone came up a few times. The V gene is TRBV5-1, the J gene TRBJ2-1; 8 bases align to TRBD1. This CDR3 region has 17 residues. V was clipped by 2 bases and J by 4 bases; unmatched bases: 11. Germline V gene data show CDR1 as SGHRS and CDR2 as YFSETQ. The CDR3 region is CASSFGAGGAPYNEQFF. In DNA, the CDR3 is TGCGCCAGCAGCTTTGGGGCAGGGGGCGCCCCTTACAATGAGCAGTTCTTC.

This chain uses TRBV27 with TRBJ2-3; 13 bases are a match to TRBD2. Germline trimming cut 6 bases from V and 0 bases from J; bases unmatched to any gene: 9. CDR3 size: 18 residues. The germline V gene has CDR1 MNHEY and CDR2 SMNVEV (reference sequence). The CDR3: CASRGRTSGRGSTDTQYF. The CDR3 region has the DNA TGTGCCAGCAGGGGCCGGACTAGCGGGAGAGGGAGCACAGATACGCAGTATTTT.

The V gene is TRBV7-6, the J gene TRBJ1-1; 11 positions match TRBD1. The germline V gene encodes CDR1 SGHVS and CDR2 FNYEAQ. J was trimmed by 5 bases and V by 7 bases; bases with no gene match: 12. The CDR3 is made up of 16 amino acids. The CDR3: CASKLRTGGERTEAFF. The CDR3, as DNA: TGTGCCAGCAAGCTGAGGACAGGGGGCGAAAGGACTGAAGCTTTCTTT.

This rearrangement joins TRBV3-1 (or the pseudogene TRBV3-2) to TRBJ2-7; 8 nucleotides agree with TRBD1. V was pared by 0 bases and J by 3 bases, with 7 bases of the junction left unmatched. Germline assignment: CDR1 LGHDT and CDR2 YNNKEL (reference sequence). This CDR3 contains 16 residues. This chain's CDR3 is CASSQDGGQGFYEQYF. The CDR3 nucleotides are TGTGCCAGCAGCCAAGATGGAGGACAGGGTTTCTACGAGCAGTACTTC.

The rearrangement uses TRBV6-5 and TRBJ1-3; perhaps TRBD1 as D (6 bases). Germline V gene sequence: CDR1 MNHEY, CDR2 SVGAGI. CDR3 length: 13 residues. Deletions cut 6 bases from V and 2 bases from J, with 8 bases between. The CDR3 here is CASRGQPGNTIYF. Written as DNA, the CDR3 is TGTGCCAGCAGAGGACAGCCTGGAAACACCATATATTTT.

V is TRBV3-1 (or the pseudogene TRBV3-2) and J is TRBJ1-5; 7 bases are a match to TRBD1. J lost 0 bases, V lost 0 bases, and 17 bases had no gene match. This CDR3 is built from 21 residues. Germline V gene lookup returns CDR1 LGHDT and CDR2 YNNKEL (reference sequence). CDR3 protein: CASSQEIPRGQEIDSNQPQHF. In DNA, the CDR3 is TGTGCCAGCAGCCAAGAGATCCCCCGAGGACAGGAAATAGATAGCAATCAGCCCCAGCATTTT.

A note on this clone: Other nucleotide sequences from this sample produce the same CDR3. The chain couples TRBV19 to TRBJ2-7; a possible D gene is TRBD1 (6 bases). From germline, CDR1 is LNHDA and CDR2 SQIVND (reference sequence). The CDR3 length is 13 residues. Deletions cut 4 bases from V and 3 bases from J, with 10 bases between. The CDR3 sequence is CASSRGQSYEQYF. DNA of the CDR3: TGTGCCAGTAGTAGGGGACAAAGCTACGAGCAGTACTTC.

The genes are TRBV5-6 and TRBJ1-4; D remains ambiguous. The germline V gene encodes CDR1 SGHDT and CDR2 YYEEEE. The V end lost 0 bases, the J end lost 8 bases, and 8 bases lay between the germline ends. This CDR3 spans 13 amino acids. As DNA, the CDR3 is TGTGCCAGCAGCTTGGCTAAGCTCGAAAAACTGTTTTTT. Residues: CASSLAKLEKLFF.

This chain joins TRBV27 and TRBJ2-7; possibly TRBD1 for D (6 bases). V was shortened by 10 bases and J by 5 bases, with 15 bases between the two germline ends. There are 12 residues in the CDR3. From germline, CDR1 is MNHEY and CDR2 SMNVEV (reference sequence). The CDR3 sequence: CATKTGQNEQYF. CDR3 nucleotide sequence: TGTGCCACTAAGACAGGTCAAAACGAGCAGTACTTC.

This sequence joins TRBV6-5 and TRBJ1-1; 10 positions match TRBD1. Germline V lookup: CDR1 MNHEY, CDR2 SVGAGI. This CDR3 has 14 residues. Trimming cost V 4 bases and J 1 base; bases outside gene matches: 0. In DNA form, the CDR3 reads TGTGCCAGCAGTTGGGACAGGGGGAACACTGAAGCTTTCTTT. Translating gives CASSWDRGNTEAFF.